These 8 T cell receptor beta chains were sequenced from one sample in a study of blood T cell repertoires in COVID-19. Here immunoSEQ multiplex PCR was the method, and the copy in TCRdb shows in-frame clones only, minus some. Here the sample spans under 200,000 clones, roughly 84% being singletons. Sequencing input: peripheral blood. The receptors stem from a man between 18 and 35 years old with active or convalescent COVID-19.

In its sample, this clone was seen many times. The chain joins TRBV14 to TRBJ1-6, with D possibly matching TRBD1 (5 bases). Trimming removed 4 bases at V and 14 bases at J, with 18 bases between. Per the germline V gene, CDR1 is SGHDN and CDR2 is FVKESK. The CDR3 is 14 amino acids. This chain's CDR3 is CASSRGLSTASLHF. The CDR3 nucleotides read TGTGCCAGCAGCCGGGGACTGTCAACCGCGTCCCTCCACTTT.

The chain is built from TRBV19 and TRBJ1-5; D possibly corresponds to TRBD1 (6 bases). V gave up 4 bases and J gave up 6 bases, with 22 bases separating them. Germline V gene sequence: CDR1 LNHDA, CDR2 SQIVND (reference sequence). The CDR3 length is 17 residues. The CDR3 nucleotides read TGTGCCAGTAGTACTCTCTTTCCGGGACACCCAAGTCAGCCCCAGCATTTT. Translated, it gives CASSTLFPGHPSQPQHF.

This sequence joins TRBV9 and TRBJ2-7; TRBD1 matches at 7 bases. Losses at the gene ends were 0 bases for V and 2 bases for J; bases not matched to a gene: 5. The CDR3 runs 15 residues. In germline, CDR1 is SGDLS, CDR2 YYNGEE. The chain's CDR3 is CASSVGRGQTYEQYF. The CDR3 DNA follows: TGTGCCAGCAGCGTAGGAAGGGGACAGACCTACGAGCAGTACTTC.

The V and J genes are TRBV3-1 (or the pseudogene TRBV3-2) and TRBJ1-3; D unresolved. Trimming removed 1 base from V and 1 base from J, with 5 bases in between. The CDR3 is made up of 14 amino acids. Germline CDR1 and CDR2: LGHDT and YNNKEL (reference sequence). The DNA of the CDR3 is TGTGCCAGCAGCCAAGCCCTTTCTGGAAACACCATATATTTT. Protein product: CASSQALSGNTIYF.

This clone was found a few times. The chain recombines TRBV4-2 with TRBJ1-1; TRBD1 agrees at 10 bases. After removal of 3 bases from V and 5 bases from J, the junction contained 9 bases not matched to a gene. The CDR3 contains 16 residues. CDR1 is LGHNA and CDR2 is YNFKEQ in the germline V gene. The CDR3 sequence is CASSQAPGQGWTEAFF. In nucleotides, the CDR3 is TGTGCCAGCAGCCAGGCCCCGGGACAGGGGTGGACTGAAGCTTTCTTT.

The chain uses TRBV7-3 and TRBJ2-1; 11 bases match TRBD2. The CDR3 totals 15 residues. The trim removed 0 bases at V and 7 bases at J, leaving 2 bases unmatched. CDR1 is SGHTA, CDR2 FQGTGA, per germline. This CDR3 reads CASSLTPSGRNEQFF. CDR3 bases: TGTGCCAGCAGCTTAACCCCTAGCGGGAGGAATGAGCAGTTCTTC.

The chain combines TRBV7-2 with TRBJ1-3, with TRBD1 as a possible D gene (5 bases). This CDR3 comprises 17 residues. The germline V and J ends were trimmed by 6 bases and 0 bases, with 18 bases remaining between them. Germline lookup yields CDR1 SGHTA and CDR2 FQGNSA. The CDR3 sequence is CASSHRGGSDSGNTIYF. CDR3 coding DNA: TGTGCCAGCAGTCATAGGGGAGGGTCCGACTCTGGAAACACCATATATTTT.

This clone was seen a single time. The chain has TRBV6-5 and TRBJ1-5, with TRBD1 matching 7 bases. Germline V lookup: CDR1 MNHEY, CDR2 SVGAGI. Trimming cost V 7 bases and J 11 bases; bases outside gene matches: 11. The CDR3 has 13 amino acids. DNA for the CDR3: TGTGCCAGCACCATTGGACAGGCCCCGGCCCAGCATTTT. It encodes CASTIGQAPAQHF.